Relative to its sample, the clone carrying this T cell receptor beta chain is medium-sized (0.01 to 0.1%). What it binds is unknown. In a library made to pick up alpha chains, this beta chain is a stray read with a size that means little. TCRdb processed the 5' RACE reads anew with MiXCR; each CDR3 protein has one entry. The sample has 3,000 to 4,000 distinct CDR3 sequences; about 15% are singletons. These data originate in a study of spatial heterogeneity in lung cancer. About the research overall: The study consistently detected more beta-chain than alpha-chain sequences. The study, taken as a whole, reports: Mutation counts in tumors were tracked by counts of expanded intratumoral alpha and beta TCRs.

Time point in this sample: sample taken at primary tumor resection. Donation came from approximately 69 patients with untreated early-stage non-small cell lung cancer. The CDR3 is 14 residues long. J gave up 7 bases and V 9 bases, and 13 bases lay outside the gene matches. The clonotype originates from a female donor with early-stage non-small cell lung cancer. Here the sequenced sample was lung tumor tissue, taken at surgery. V usage is TRBV12-3 or TRBV12-4 and J usage is TRBJ2-5; 8 positions agree with TRBD1. CDR3 in amino acids: CASHGDRPSGTQYF. The CDR3 coding sequence is TGTGCCAGTCATGGGGACAGGCCCTCTGGGACCCAGTACTTC.